The 26 T cell receptor beta chains below all came from one sample that was sequenced in a study of blood T cell repertoires in COVID-19. Sequencing was performed with immunoSEQ multiplex PCR; in TCRdb, only in-frame clones are kept and a portion is missing. This repertoire shows some 390,000 clones, 87% found once; its top ten account for 2.3%. Sequenced sample: peripheral blood. Source of these receptors: a woman aged 60-75 years with COVID-19, enrolled during active disease.

This clone occurred once. The chain uses TRBV14 and TRBJ2-3, with D hard to call. The V end lost 6 bases, the J end lost 3 bases, and 10 bases lay between the germline ends. The CDR3 length is 13 residues. Germline CDR1 reads SGHDN; CDR2 reads FVKESK. The CDR3: CASSRLLTDTQYF. The DNA for the CDR3 is TGTGCCAGCAGTAGACTGCTTACAGATACGCAGTATTTT.

This clone showed up many times. V gene TRBV11-1 combines with J gene TRBJ1-1; D unresolved. The CDR3 is 13 residues long. Germline CDR1 and CDR2: SGHAT and FQDESV (reference sequence). The V end lost 0 bases, the J end lost 6 bases, and 8 bases lay between the germline ends. The CDR3 nucleotides are TGTGCCAGCAGCTTAGCTGGCAGCGCTGAAGCTTTCTTT. Encoded protein: CASSLAGSAEAFF.

The CDR3 here is CASSRPNYGYTF. DNA of the CDR3: TGTGCCAGCAGCCGTCCTAACTATGGCTACACCTTC. The chain couples TRBV28 to TRBJ1-2; D not resolved. Germline assignment: CDR1 MDHEN and CDR2 SYDVKM. CDR3 length equals 12 residues. V shed 6 bases and J shed 0 bases, with 5 bases lying between them.

The chain recombines TRBV21-1 with TRBJ2-7; the D call TRBD1 from the table was never checked on the DNA. TRBV21-1 is a listed pseudogene. The CDR3 contains 15 residues. This chain's CDR3 is CASSKEGTGSYEQYF. For the CDR3, the DNA is TGTGCCAGCAGCAAAGAGGGGACAGGTTCCTACGAGCAGTACTTC.

The rearrangement joins TRBV9 to TRBJ2-1; 9 nucleotides align to TRBD2. From germline, CDR1 is SGDLS and CDR2 YYNGEE. V gave up 0 bases and J gave up 7 bases; unmatched junction bases: 5. The CDR3 has 15 residues. The CDR3 nucleotides are TGTGCCAGCAGCGTAGCTGCGGGAGGGGGAAATGAGCAGTTCTTC. The encoded protein is CASSVAAGGGNEQFF.

The chain uses TRBV2 and TRBJ1-2, with TRBD1 matching 9 bases. CDR1 is SNHLY, CDR2 FYNNEI, per germline. J lost 7 bases, V lost 2 bases, and 11 bases had no gene match. The CDR3 extends over 16 amino acids. The CDR3 region is CASSEKSVTGGFGYTF. The CDR3 DNA is TGTGCCAGCAGTGAAAAGTCGGTTACAGGGGGCTTTGGCTACACCTTC.

The chain is built from TRBV12-3 or TRBV12-4 and TRBJ1-2; the D is unclear. Deletions cut 6 bases from V and 4 bases from J, with 6 bases between. The CDR3 runs to 11 residues. The CDR3 region is CASSTVYGYTF. In DNA form, the CDR3 reads TGTGCCAGCAGCACGGTCTATGGCTACACCTTC.

The genes are TRBV2 and TRBJ2-2; TRBD1 aligns across 9 bases. V lost 10 bases and J lost 4; bases outside the gene matches: 7. CDR1 and CDR2 from the germline V gene are SNHLY and FYNNEI. The CDR3 length is 14 residues. The DNA for the CDR3 is TGTGCCACCAGACGACAGGGGGTCACCGGGGAGCTGTTTTTT. This encodes CATRRQGVTGELFF.

A single count supports this clone. The gene calls are TRBV27 and TRBJ2-1; TRBD1 agrees at 9 bases. Germline V gene data show CDR1 as MNHEY and CDR2 as SMNVEV (reference sequence). V lost 4 bases and J lost 2; bases outside the gene matches: 9. The CDR3 extends over 17 amino acids. The CDR3 region is CASSSPAGTGTYNEQFF. In DNA, the CDR3 is TGTGCCAGCAGTTCACCCGCCGGGACAGGGACCTACAATGAGCAGTTCTTC.

The J gene is TRBJ2-7, the V gene TRBV3-1 (or the pseudogene TRBV3-2); D might be TRBD1 (5 bases). With 4 bases removed from V and 3 bases from J, the gap between germline ends came to 10 bases. The CDR3 runs 13 residues. Per germline, CDR1 LGHDT and CDR2 YNNKEL (reference sequence). CDR3 DNA sequence: TGTGCCAGCAGCCCCACAGGATACTACGAGCAGTACTTC. Its translation is CASSPTGYYEQYF.

This chain uses TRBV7-9 with TRBJ2-1, with a weak D call TRBD1 (5 bases). The V gene's germline CDR1 is SEHNR and CDR2 FQNEAQ (reference sequence). Trimming pared 1 base from V and 9 bases from J, leaving 10 bases between. The CDR3 has 13 amino acids. The CDR3 bases are TGTGCCAGCAGCTTAGATGCTGGGGCTGAGCAGTTCTTC. Translation: CASSLDAGAEQFF. Supplemented by reference TRBV7-9 and TRBJ2-1, the full variable domain reads DTGVSQNPRHKITKRGQNVTFRCDPISEHNRLYWYRQTLGQGPEFLTYFQNEAQLEKSRLLSDRFSAERPKGSFSTLEIQRTEQGDSAMYLCASSLDAGAEQFFGPGTRLTVL.

This chain links TRBV29-1 with TRBJ1-1; no firm D call. In germline, CDR1 is SQVTM, CDR2 ANQGSEA. CDR3 size: 14 residues. Trimming cost V 1 base and J 4 bases, with 13 bases left between them. The CDR3 loop is CSVEAGEAGTEAFF. CDR3 in DNA: TGCAGCGTTGAAGCTGGGGAGGCGGGCACTGAAGCTTTCTTT.

This clone appeared a single time. This chain connects TRBV10-3 to TRBJ1-1; the D gene is possibly TRBD1 (5 bases). Germline CDR1 ENHRY, CDR2 SYGVKD. Deletions cut 6 bases from V and 3 bases from J, with 11 bases between. The CDR3 is made up of 13 amino acids. The CDR3 nucleotides read TGTGCCATCAGGGACACTGTAGACACTGAAGCTTTCTTT. Translated, it gives CAIRDTVDTEAFF.

In its sample, this clone was seen a few times. The V call is TRBV20-1, the J call TRBJ2-1, with D possibly TRBD1 on 6 matching bases. CDR1 is DFQATT, CDR2 SNEGSKA, per germline (reference sequence). Trimming stripped 3 bases from V and 8 bases from J, with 17 bases between. The CDR3 contains 14 residues. The CDR3 nucleotides read TGCAGTGCTAGTAACAGGGCCCTGGGGGATGAGCAGTTCTTC. This encodes CSASNRALGDEQFF.

The J gene is TRBJ1-5, the V gene TRBV19; TRBD1 agrees at 9 bases. Trimming took 8 bases from V and 7 from J; bases not matched to a gene: 15. Germline CDR1 LNHDA, CDR2 SQIVND (reference sequence). CDR3 length: 16 residues. For the CDR3, the DNA is TGTGCCAGTCTCTTAACCGGGACAGGGCCGACCCAGCCCCAGCATTTT. Its translation: CASLLTGTGPTQPQHF.

This clone turned up a few times. The V call is TRBV10-1, the J call TRBJ1-1; 10 bases agree with TRBD1. With 4 bases clipped from V and 1 base from J, the junction kept 6 bases outside the gene matches. Germline V CDR1 and CDR2: WNHNN, SYGVQD (reference sequence). The CDR3 is 16 amino acids. CDR3 in amino acids: CASSAGTGAGNTEAFF. CDR3 coding DNA: TGCGCCAGCAGTGCCGGGACAGGGGCTGGGAACACTGAAGCTTTCTTT.

The chain has TRBV5-1 and TRBJ1-3, with 8 bases that match TRBD1. The J segment lost 4 bases and the V segment lost 4 bases, leaving 7 bases of the junction unmatched. CDR3 length equals 15 residues. Germline CDR1 and CDR2: SGHRS and YFSETQ. The DNA for the CDR3 is TGCGCCAGCAGCCCAGGGGGCCCACGCGGAAACACCATATATTTT. As protein: CASSPGGPRGNTIYF.

The chain employs TRBV6-6 and TRBJ2-7; D is perhaps TRBD1 (5 bases). The V gene lost 0 bases and the J gene lost 0 bases, with 9 bases spanning the gap. CDR1 and CDR2 (germline): MNHNY, SVGAGI (reference sequence). This CDR3 has 15 amino acids. This CDR3 is CASSYSGANSYEQYF. The CDR3 coding sequence is TGTGCCAGCAGTTACTCAGGGGCCAACTCCTACGAGCAGTACTTC.

Comment on this clone: At one end the junction does not follow the germline gene, possibly because of a read error. The rearrangement links TRBV29-1 to TRBJ2-3; D is perhaps TRBD1 (7 bases). The CDR3 consists of 12 residues. From germline, CDR1 is SQVTM and CDR2 ANQGSEA. CDR3 DNA: TGCAGCGCAGAGGAGGGTACGGACAGGAAGCATTTT. The encoded protein is CSAEEGTDRKHF.

The chain has TRBV23-1 and TRBJ2-7; TRBD1 might be the D (6 bases). TRBV23-1 is designated an ORF whose function remains uncertain. The CDR3 sequence is 15 residues long. Between the trimmed V and J ends, which lost 3 bases and 2 bases, there was a span of 14 bases. In DNA, the CDR3 is TGCGCCAGCAGTCACCTTCAGGGGAGAACCTACGAGCAGTACTTC. It translates to CASSHLQGRTYEQYF.

The chain uses TRBV6-1 and TRBJ1-6, with D perhaps matching TRBD1 (5 bases). The V end lost 2 bases, the J end lost 5 bases, and 10 bases lay between the germline ends. CDR3 length: 15 residues. CDR1 and CDR2 from the germline V gene are MNHNS and SASEGT. The CDR3 sequence is CASSEYPTDNSPLHF. The CDR3 DNA follows: TGTGCCAGCAGTGAATACCCGACAGATAATTCACCCCTCCACTTT.

The chain uses TRBV19 and TRBJ2-3; TRBD2 matches 9 bases. V was clipped by 8 bases and J by 5 bases; unmatched bases: 8. Germline V gives CDR1 LNHDA, CDR2 SQIVND (reference sequence). The CDR3 has 14 residues. This CDR3 reads CASATAGGRDTQYF. In nucleotides, the CDR3 is TGTGCCAGTGCGACTGCGGGGGGGCGAGATACGCAGTATTTT.

As for this clone: This same CDR3 is encoded by further DNA sequences in the sample. The chain links TRBV6-5 to TRBJ2-2; 9 positions agree with TRBD2. The ends lost 6 bases at V and 5 bases at J; junction bases unmatched: 7. The CDR3 runs to 15 residues. The V gene's germline CDR1 is MNHEY and CDR2 SVGAGI. The CDR3 sequence is CASREGLARTGELFF. DNA of the CDR3: TGTGCCAGCAGGGAGGGACTAGCAAGAACCGGGGAGCTGTTTTTT.

This chain links TRBV2 with TRBJ1-6, with 7 bases identical to TRBD1. The CDR3 has 17 amino acids. The germline V gene has CDR1 SNHLY and CDR2 FYNNEI. With V trimmed by 7 bases and J by 8 bases, 17 bases remained unmatched. CDR3 amino acids: CASNRRGTVPMDSPLHF. In DNA, the CDR3 is TGTGCCAGCAATCGGAGGGGGACAGTTCCTATGGATTCACCCCTCCACTTT.

V usage is TRBV6-2 or TRBV6-3 and J usage is TRBJ2-5, with 16 bases lining up with TRBD2. CDR1 is MNHEY, CDR2 SVGEGT, per germline. The CDR3 is made up of 19 amino acids. V was clipped by 6 bases and J by 0 bases; unmatched bases: 10. The CDR3 DNA is TGTGCCAGCAGCCCTGGGACTAGCGGGGGGGCCCAGTACCAAGAGACCCAGTACTTC. It yields the protein CASSPGTSGGAQYQETQYF.

The J gene is TRBJ2-7, the V gene TRBV7-3; D possibly corresponds to TRBD2 (5 bases). V was clipped by 5 bases and J by 6 bases, with 14 bases between them. Germline V gives CDR1 SGHTA, CDR2 FQGTGA. The CDR3 loop spans 13 amino acids. The CDR3 nucleotides read TGTGCCAGCAGCCCCTCAGGAGGATTCGAGCAGTACTTC. This codes for CASSPSGGFEQYF. The variable domain in full, with the rest retrieved from reference TRBV7-3 and TRBJ2-7, is GAGVSQTPSNKVTEKGKYVELRCDPISGHTALYWYRQSLGQGPEFLIYFQGTGAADDSGLPNDRFFAVRPEGSVSTLKIQRTERGDSAVYLCASSPSGGFEQYFGPGTRLTVT.